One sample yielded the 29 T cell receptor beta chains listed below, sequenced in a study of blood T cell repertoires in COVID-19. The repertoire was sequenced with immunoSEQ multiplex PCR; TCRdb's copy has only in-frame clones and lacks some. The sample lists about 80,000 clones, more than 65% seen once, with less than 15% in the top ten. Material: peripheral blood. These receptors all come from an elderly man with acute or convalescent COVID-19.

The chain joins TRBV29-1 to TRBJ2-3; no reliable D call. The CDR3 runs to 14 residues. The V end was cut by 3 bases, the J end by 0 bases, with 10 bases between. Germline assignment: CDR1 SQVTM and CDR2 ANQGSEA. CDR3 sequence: CSVEAAPSTDTQYF. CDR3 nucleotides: TGCAGCGTTGAGGCTGCACCTAGCACAGATACGCAGTATTTT.

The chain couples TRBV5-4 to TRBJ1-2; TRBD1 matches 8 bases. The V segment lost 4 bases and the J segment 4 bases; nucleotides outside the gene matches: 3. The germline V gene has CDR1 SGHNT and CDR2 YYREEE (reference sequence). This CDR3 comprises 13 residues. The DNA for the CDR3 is TGTGCCAGCAGCAAAGGGACAGGCTATGGCTACACCTTC. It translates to CASSKGTGYGYTF.

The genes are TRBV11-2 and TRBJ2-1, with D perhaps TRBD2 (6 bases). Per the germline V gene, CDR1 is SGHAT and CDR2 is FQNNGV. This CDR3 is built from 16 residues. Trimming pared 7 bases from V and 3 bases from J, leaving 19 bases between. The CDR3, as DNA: TGTGCCAGCACCCCCGAATGGGGCGGGGTCTACAATGAGCAGTTCTTC. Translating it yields CASTPEWGGVYNEQFF. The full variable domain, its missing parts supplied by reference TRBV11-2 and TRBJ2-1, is EAGVAQSPRYKIIEKRQSVAFWCNPISGHATLYWYQQILGQGPKLLIQFQNNGVVDDSQLPKDRFSAERLKGVDSTLKIQPAKLEDSAVYLCASTPEWGGVYNEQFFGPGTRLTVL.

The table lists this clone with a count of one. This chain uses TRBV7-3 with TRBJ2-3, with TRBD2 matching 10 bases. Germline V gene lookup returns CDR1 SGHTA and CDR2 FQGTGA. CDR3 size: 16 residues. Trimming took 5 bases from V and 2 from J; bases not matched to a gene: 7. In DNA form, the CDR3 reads TGTGCCAGCAGCGCAGGGACTAGCGAATACACAGATACGCAGTATTTT. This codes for CASSAGTSEYTDTQYF. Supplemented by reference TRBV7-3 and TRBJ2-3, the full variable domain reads GAGVSQTPSNKVTEKGKYVELRCDPISGHTALYWYRQSLGQGPEFLIYFQGTGAADDSGLPNDRFFAVRPEGSVSTLKIQRTERGDSAVYLCASSAGTSEYTDTQYFGPGTRLTVL.

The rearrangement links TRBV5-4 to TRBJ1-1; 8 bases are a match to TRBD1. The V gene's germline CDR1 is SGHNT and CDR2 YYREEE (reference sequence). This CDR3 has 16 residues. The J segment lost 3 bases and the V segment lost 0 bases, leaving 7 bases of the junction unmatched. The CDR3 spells CASSLDPGQGDTEAFF. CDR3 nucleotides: TGTGCCAGCAGCTTGGACCCTGGACAGGGTGACACTGAAGCTTTCTTT.

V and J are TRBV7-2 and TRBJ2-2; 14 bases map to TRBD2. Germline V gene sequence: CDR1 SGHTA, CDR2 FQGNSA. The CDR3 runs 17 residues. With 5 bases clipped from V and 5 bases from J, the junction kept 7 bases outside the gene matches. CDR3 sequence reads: CASSRTSGGLGTGELFF. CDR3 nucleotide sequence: TGTGCCAGCAGCAGGACTAGCGGGGGGCTAGGGACCGGGGAGCTGTTTTTT.

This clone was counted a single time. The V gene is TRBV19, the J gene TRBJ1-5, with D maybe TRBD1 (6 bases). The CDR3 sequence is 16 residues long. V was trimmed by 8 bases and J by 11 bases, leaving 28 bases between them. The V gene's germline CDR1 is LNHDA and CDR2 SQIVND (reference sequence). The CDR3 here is CASARGGGGLIKAQHF. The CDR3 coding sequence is TGTGCCAGTGCCCGGGGGGGAGGGGGTTTAATCAAGGCCCAGCATTTT.

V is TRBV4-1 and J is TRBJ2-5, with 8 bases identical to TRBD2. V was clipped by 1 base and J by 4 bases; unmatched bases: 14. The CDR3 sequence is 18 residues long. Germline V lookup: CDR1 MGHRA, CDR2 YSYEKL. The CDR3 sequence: CASSQAVSPGAGGETQYF. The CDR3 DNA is TGCGCCAGCAGCCAAGCAGTGTCGCCGGGGGCGGGAGGAGAGACCCAGTACTTC.

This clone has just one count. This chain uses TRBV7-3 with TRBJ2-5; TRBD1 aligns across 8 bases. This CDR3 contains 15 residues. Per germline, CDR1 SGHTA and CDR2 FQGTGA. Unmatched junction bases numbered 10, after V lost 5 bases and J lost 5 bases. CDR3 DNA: TGTGCCAGCAGCCCGACAGGGGCGCTTAGGGAGACCCAGTACTTC. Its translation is CASSPTGALRETQYF.

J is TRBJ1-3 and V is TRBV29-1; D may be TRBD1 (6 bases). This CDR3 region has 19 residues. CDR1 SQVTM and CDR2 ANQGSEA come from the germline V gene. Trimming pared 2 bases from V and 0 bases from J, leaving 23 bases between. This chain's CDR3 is CSVEQVSRVTGLSGNTIYF. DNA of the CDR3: TGCAGCGTTGAACAGGTTAGCCGGGTGACAGGCCTCTCTGGAAACACCATATATTTT.

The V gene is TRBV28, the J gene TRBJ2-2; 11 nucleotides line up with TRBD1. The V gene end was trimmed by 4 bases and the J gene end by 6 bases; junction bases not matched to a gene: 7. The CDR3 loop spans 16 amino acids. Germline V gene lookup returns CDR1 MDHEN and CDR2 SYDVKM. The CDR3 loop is CASSWAGTGGSGELFF. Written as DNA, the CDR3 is TGTGCCAGCAGTTGGGCCGGGACAGGGGGGTCCGGGGAGCTGTTTTTT.

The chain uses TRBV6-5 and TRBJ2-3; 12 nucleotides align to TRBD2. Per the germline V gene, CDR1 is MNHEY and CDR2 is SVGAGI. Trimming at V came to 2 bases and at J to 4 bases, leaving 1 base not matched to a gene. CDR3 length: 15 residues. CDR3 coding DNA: TGTGCCAGCAGTTACCTAGCGGGGGGGTCAGATACGCAGTATTTT. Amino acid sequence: CASSYLAGGSDTQYF.

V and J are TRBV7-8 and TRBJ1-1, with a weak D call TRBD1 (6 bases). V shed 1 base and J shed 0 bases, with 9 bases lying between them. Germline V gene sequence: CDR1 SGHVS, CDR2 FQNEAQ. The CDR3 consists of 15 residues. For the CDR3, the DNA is TGTGCCAGCAGCTTAGGGGGACAAATGAACACTGAAGCTTTCTTT. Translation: CASSLGGQMNTEAFF.

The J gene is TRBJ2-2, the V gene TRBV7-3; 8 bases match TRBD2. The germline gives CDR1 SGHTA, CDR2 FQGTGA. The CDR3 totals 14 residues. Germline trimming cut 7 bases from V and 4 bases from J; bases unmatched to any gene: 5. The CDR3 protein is CASTRGASTGELFF. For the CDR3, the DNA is TGTGCCAGCACGCGGGGGGCAAGCACCGGGGAGCTGTTTTTT.

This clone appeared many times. CDR3 region: CASSQLAGTGYGYTF. Written as DNA, the CDR3 is TGCGCCAGCAGCCAATTAGCCGGGACAGGGTATGGCTACACCTTC. The chain carries TRBV4-1 and TRBJ1-2; 9 positions agree with TRBD1. The CDR3 length is 15 residues. Germline-derived CDR1 and CDR2 are MGHRA and YSYEKL. The ends lost 2 bases at V and 5 bases at J; junction bases unmatched: 6.

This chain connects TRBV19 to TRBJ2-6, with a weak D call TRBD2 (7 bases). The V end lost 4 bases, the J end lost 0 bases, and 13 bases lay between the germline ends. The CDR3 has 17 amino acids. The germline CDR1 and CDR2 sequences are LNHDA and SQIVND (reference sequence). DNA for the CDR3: TGTGCCAGTAGTAAGGGGGGGGCCCGCTCTGGGGCCAACGTCCTGACTTTC. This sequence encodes CASSKGGARSGANVLTF.

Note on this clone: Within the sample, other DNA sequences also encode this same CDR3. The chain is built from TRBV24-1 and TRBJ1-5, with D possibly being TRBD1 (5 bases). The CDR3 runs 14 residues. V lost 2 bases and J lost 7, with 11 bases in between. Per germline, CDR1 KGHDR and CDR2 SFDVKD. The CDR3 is CATSDSGVGQPQHF. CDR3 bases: TGTGCCACCAGTGATTCGGGGGTCGGCCAGCCCCAGCATTTT.

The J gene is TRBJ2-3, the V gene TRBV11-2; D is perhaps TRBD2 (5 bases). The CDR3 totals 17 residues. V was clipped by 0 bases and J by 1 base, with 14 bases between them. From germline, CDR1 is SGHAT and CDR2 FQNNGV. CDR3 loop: CASSLDRSSPGTDTQYF. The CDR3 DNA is TGTGCCAGCAGCTTAGATCGGTCTAGCCCTGGCACAGATACGCAGTATTTT.

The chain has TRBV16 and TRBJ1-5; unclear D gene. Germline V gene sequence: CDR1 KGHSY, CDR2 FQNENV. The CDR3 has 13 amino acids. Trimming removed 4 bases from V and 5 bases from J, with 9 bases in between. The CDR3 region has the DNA TGTGCCAGCAGCCTCCTGAGGGATCAGCCCCAGCATTTT. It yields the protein CASSLLRDQPQHF.

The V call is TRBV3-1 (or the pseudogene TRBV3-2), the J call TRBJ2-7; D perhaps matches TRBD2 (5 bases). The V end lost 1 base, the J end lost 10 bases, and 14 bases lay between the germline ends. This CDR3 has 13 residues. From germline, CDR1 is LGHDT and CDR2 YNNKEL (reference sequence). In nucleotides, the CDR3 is TGTGCCAGCAGCCAAGGGAGGAATGGCGGACAGTACTTC. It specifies CASSQGRNGGQYF.

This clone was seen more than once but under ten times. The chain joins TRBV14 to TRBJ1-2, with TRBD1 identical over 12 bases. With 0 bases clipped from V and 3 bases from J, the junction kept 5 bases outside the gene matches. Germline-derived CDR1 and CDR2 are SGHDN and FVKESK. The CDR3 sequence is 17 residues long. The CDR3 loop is CASSQDPGQGAYYGYTF. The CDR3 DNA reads TGTGCCAGCAGCCAAGATCCGGGACAGGGGGCGTACTATGGCTACACCTTC.

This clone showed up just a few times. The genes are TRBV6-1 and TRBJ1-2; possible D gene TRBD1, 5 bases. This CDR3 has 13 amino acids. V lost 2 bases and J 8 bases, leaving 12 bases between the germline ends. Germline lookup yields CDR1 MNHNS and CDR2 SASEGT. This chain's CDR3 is CASSEMGRWGYTF. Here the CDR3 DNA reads TGTGCCAGCAGTGAAATGGGGCGCTGGGGCTACACCTTC.

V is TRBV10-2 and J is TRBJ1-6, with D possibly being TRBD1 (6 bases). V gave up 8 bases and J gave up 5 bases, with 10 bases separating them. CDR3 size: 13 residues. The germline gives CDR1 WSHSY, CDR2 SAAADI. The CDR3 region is CASRTEDNSPLHF. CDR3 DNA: TGCGCCAGCCGGACAGAGGATAATTCACCCCTCCACTTT.

The CDR3, as DNA: TGTGCCACCAGTGATGGAAGCGATAGGGCTTTCTTT. It codes for CATSDGSDRAFF. The J gene is TRBJ1-1, the V gene TRBV24-1; D gene unclear. V shed 3 bases and J shed 11 bases, with 12 bases lying between them. The CDR3 totals 12 residues. Germline V lookup: CDR1 KGHDR, CDR2 SFDVKD.

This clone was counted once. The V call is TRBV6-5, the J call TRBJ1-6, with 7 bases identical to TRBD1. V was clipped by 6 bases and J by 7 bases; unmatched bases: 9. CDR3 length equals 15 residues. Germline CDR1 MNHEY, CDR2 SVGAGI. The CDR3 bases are TGTGCCAGCAGCCTCGATAACAGGGGAAATTCACCCCTCCACTTT. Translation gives CASSLDNRGNSPLHF.

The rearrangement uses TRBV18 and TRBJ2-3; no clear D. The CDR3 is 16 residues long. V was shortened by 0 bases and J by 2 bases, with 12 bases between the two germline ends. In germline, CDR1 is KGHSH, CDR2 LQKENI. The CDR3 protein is CASSPPSQLNTDTQYF. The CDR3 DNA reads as TGTGCCAGCTCACCACCGAGTCAACTGAACACAGATACGCAGTATTTT.

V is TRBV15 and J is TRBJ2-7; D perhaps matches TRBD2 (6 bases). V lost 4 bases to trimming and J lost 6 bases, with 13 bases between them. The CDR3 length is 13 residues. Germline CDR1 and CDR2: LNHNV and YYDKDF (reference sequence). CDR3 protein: CATSIGSGGEQYF. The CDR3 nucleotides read TGTGCCACCAGCATTGGGTCCGGGGGCGAGCAGTACTTC.

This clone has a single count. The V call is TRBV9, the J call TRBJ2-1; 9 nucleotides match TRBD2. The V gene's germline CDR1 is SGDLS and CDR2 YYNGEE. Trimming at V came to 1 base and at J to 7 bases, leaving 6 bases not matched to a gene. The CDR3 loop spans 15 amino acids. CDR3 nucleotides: TGTGCCAGCAGCGTATCGGGACTAGCCCTAAATGAGCAGTTCTTC. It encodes CASSVSGLALNEQFF.

The chain's CDR3 is CASSYSGGPNNEQFF. As DNA, the CDR3 is TGCGCCAGCAGCTATAGCGGGGGGCCTAACAATGAGCAGTTCTTC. This chain links TRBV5-1 with TRBJ2-1; 10 nucleotides line up with TRBD2. Germline values: CDR1 SGHRS, CDR2 YFSETQ. This CDR3 contains 15 residues. Unmatched junction bases numbered 5, after V lost 3 bases and J lost 5 bases.